These 6 T cell receptor beta chains originate from one sample sequenced in a study of somatic mutations in cytotoxic T cells in rheumatoid arthritis. Sequenced by immunoSEQ multiplex PCR; TCRdb stores in-frame clones only, minus some. The table shows tens of thousands of clones, with more than 80% occurring only once. Material for sequencing was CD8+ T cells sorted from blood. These receptor sequences come from a middle-aged man in good health.

The chain recombines TRBV5-4 with TRBJ2-4, with 9 bases that match TRBD2. V gave up 3 bases and J gave up 1 base; unmatched junction bases: 2. Germline loops: CDR1 SGHNT, CDR2 YYREEE (reference sequence). The CDR3 covers 15 residues. In DNA, the CDR3 is TGTGCCAGCAGCTCCGGACTAGCGGCCAAAAACATTCAGTACTTC. Its protein product is CASSSGLAAKNIQYF.

The chain couples TRBV27 to TRBJ2-2, with 8 bases fitting TRBD1. There are 16 residues in the CDR3. V lost 4 bases, J lost 6 bases, and 10 bases stayed unmatched. Germline CDR1 MNHEY, CDR2 SMNVEV (reference sequence). CDR3 region: CASSSNPGQGAGELFF. For the CDR3, the DNA is TGTGCCAGCAGTTCAAACCCAGGACAGGGTGCCGGGGAGCTGTTTTTT.

This clone showed up just a few times. The CDR3: CATSREIGGYNQPQHF. CDR3 coding DNA: TGTGCCACCAGCAGAGAAATCGGCGGATACAATCAGCCCCAGCATTTT. This chain links TRBV15 with TRBJ1-5; no clear D gene. Germline V CDR1 and CDR2: LNHNV, YYDKDF (reference sequence). Trimming took 0 bases from V and 3 from J, leaving 12 bases between them. The CDR3 loop spans 16 amino acids.

The rearrangement joins TRBV19 to TRBJ2-1, with 11 positions matching TRBD1. CDR3 length: 15 amino acids. Germline V gene sequence: CDR1 LNHDA, CDR2 SQIVND (reference sequence). After removal of 6 bases from V and 6 bases from J, the junction contained 7 bases not matched to a gene. CDR3 region: CASRSGQGESNEQFF. The CDR3 nucleotides read TGTGCCAGTAGATCGGGACAGGGGGAGAGCAATGAGCAGTTCTTC.

V is TRBV2 and J is TRBJ1-5; D gene unclear. From germline, CDR1 is SNHLY and CDR2 FYNNEI. This CDR3 comprises 15 residues. The V end lost 0 bases, the J end lost 3 bases, and 9 bases lay between the germline ends. The CDR3 sequence: CASSEAGPINQPQHF. CDR3 DNA: TGTGCCAGCAGTGAAGCCGGACCGATCAATCAGCCCCAGCATTTT.

Only a few counts were recorded for this clone. The gene calls are TRBV19 and TRBJ2-1; TRBD1 is a possible D gene (5 bases). The germline CDR1 and CDR2 sequences are LNHDA and SQIVND (reference sequence). V was shortened by 1 base and J by 16 bases, with 17 bases between the two germline ends. CDR3 length: 13 residues. CDR3 amino acids: CASSIGVPGGHFF. CDR3 DNA sequence: TGTGCCAGTAGTATAGGTGTCCCAGGTGGACACTTCTTC.